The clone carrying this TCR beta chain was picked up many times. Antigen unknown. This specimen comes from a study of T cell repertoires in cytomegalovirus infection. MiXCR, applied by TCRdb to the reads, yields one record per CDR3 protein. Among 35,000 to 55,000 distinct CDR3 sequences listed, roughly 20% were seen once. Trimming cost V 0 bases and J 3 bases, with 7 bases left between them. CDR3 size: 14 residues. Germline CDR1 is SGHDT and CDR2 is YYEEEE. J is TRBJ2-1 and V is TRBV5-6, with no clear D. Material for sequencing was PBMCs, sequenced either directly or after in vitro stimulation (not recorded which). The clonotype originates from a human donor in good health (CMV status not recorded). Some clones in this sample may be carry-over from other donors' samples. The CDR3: CASSLGSVYNEQFF. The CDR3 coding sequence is TGTGCCAGCAGCTTGGGGTCGGTCTACAATGAGCAGTTCTTC.